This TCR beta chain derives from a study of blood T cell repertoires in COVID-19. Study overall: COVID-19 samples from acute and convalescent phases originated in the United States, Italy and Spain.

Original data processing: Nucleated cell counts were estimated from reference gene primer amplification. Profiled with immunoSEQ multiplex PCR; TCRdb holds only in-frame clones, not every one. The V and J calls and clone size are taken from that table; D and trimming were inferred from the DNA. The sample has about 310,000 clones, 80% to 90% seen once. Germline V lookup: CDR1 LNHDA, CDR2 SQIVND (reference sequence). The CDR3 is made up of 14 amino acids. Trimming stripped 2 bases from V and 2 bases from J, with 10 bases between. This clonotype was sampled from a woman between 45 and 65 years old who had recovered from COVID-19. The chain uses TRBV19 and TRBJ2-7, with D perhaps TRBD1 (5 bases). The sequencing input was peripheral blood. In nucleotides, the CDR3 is TGTGCCAGTAGTATATCCGCGGACACCTACGAGCAGTACTTC. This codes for CASSISADTYEQYF.